The 4 T cell receptor beta chains given below trace back to one sample, sequenced in a study of T cells in Graves' hyperthyroidism and ophthalmopathy. There were TCR beta CDR3 regions amplified from RNA transcripts. In the first-round RT-PCR of the TCR CDR3, the HTBI primer set was used. TCRdb independently ran MiXCR on the multiplex PCR reads; one entry per CDR3 protein. The table lists about 580,000 distinct CDR3 sequences, around 42% of them singletons. The sample taken for sequencing was peripheral blood or thyroid tissue (not recorded which). These receptors were obtained from a woman between 18 and 29 years old with Graves' hyperthyroidism.

In its sample, this clonotype was seen a few times. V is TRBV7-9 and J is TRBJ2-7; D unclear. Germline V gene data show CDR1 as SEHNR and CDR2 as FQNEAQ (reference sequence). V lost 5 bases, J lost 5 bases, and 7 bases lay in between. The CDR3 loop spans 11 amino acids. The CDR3 is CASSARDEQYF. DNA for the CDR3: TGTGCCAGCAGCGCCCGGGACGAGCAGTACTTC. Filled out from reference TRBV7-9 and TRBJ2-7, the complete variable domain reads DTGVSQNPRHKITKRGQNVTFRCDPISEHNRLYWYRQTLGQGPEFLTYFQNEAQLEKSRLLSDRFSAERPKGSFSTLEIQRTEQGDSAMYLCASSARDEQYFGPGTRLTVT.

The chain uses TRBV13 and TRBJ1-5, with 11 bases matching TRBD1. CDR3 length: 15 residues. After removal of 5 bases from V and 14 bases from J, the junction contained 14 bases not matched to a gene. Germline loops: CDR1 PRHDT, CDR2 FYEKMQ (reference sequence). CDR3 sequence (DNA): TGTGCCAGCAGCCAACCGAACCGGGACAGGGGGTTAGAGCATTTT. Protein: CASSQPNRDRGLEHF.

The chain joins TRBV6-2 or TRBV6-3 to TRBJ2-5, with 8 bases lining up with TRBD2. After removal of 2 bases from V and 12 bases from J, the junction contained 8 bases not matched to a gene. Per the germline V gene, CDR1 is MNHEY and CDR2 is SVGEGT. The CDR3 contains 13 residues. The CDR3 region is CASSYGPSGPEYF. The DNA for the CDR3 is TGTGCCAGCAGTTACGGGCCTAGCGGGCCGGAGTACTTC.

This chain joins TRBV7-9 and TRBJ2-7; 11 nucleotides align to TRBD2. This CDR3 has 15 amino acids. Germline assignment: CDR1 SEHNR and CDR2 FQNEAQ (reference sequence). The V segment lost 5 bases and the J segment 2 bases; nucleotides outside the gene matches: 5. The CDR3 DNA is TGTGCCAGCAGCCCGCGACTAGCGGGGCCCTACGAGCAGTACTTC. Encoded protein: CASSPRLAGPYEQYF.